The 30 T cell receptor beta chains below come from one sample, sequenced in a study of cytomegalovirus exposure and HLA in healthy donors. Data came from immunoSEQ multiplex PCR; TCRdb stores just in-frame clones and leaves some out. The sample lists under 110,000 clones, about 87% occurring once. Source material: PBMCs. The receptors derive from a woman under 30 in good health and CMV-seropositive.

The rearrangement links TRBV19 to TRBJ1-1; possible D gene TRBD1, 5 bases. The CDR3 length is 12 residues. Germline-derived CDR1 and CDR2 are LNHDA and SQIVND (reference sequence). The V end lost 3 bases, the J end lost 8 bases, and 10 bases lay between the germline ends. The DNA for the CDR3 is TGTGCCAGTAGTATGTCAGGGCAAGAAGCTTTCTTT. Translating it yields CASSMSGQEAFF.

V and J are TRBV6-6 and TRBJ1-1, with TRBD1 as a possible D gene (6 bases). Germline V CDR1 and CDR2: MNHNY, SVGAGI (reference sequence). The length of the CDR3 is 16 residues. Trimming pared 2 bases from V and 2 bases from J, leaving 15 bases between. Written as DNA, the CDR3 is TGTGCCAGCAGTTACCCAGACAGGCGATTCAACACTGAAGCTTTCTTT. Translating gives CASSYPDRRFNTEAFF.

This clone is a singleton in its sample. V gene TRBV9 combines with J gene TRBJ1-5, with D uncertain. Germline CDR1 SGDLS, CDR2 YYNGEE. V lost 7 bases, J lost 1 base, and 6 bases lay in between. CDR3 length: 12 residues. The CDR3 DNA reads TGTGCCAGCGGCCCCAGCAATCAGCCCCAGCATTTT. It yields the protein CASGPSNQPQHF.

The chain uses TRBV19 and TRBJ1-1, with a possible D match to TRBD1 (6 bases). Trimming removed 5 bases at V and 0 bases at J, with 10 bases between. From germline, CDR1 is LNHDA and CDR2 SQIVND (reference sequence). The CDR3 runs 14 residues. CDR3 amino acids: CASSPGTLNTEAFF. The CDR3 DNA is TGTGCCAGTAGTCCAGGGACATTGAACACTGAAGCTTTCTTT.

The V gene is TRBV10-1, the J gene TRBJ2-1, with 11 nucleotides matching TRBD2. The CDR3 runs to 15 residues. J gave up 11 bases and V 5 bases, and 11 bases lay outside the gene matches. In germline, CDR1 is WNHNN, CDR2 SYGVQD (reference sequence). CDR3 nucleotides: TGCGCCAGCAGTCCAGGGACTAGCGGAGGGATTAAGCAGTTCTTC. Its protein is CASSPGTSGGIKQFF.

The chain carries TRBV2 and TRBJ1-1, with D possibly TRBD1 on 5 matching bases. The CDR3 loop spans 13 amino acids. Germline loops: CDR1 SNHLY, CDR2 FYNNEI. V was trimmed by 6 bases and J by 4 bases, leaving 12 bases between them. This chain's CDR3 is CASSGGGVTEAFF. CDR3 nucleotides: TGTGCCAGCAGCGGCGGGGGGGTCACTGAAGCTTTCTTT.

This clone came up a few times. The rearrangement uses TRBV7-2 and TRBJ1-6, with no clear D. This CDR3 has 12 residues. Trimming took off 6 bases at V and 7 bases at J, with 7 bases between the two ends. The germline V gene encodes CDR1 SGHTA and CDR2 FQGNSA. The CDR3 DNA follows: TGTGCCAGCAGGAGGAGAAATTCACCCCTCCACTTT. This encodes CASRRRNSPLHF.

This chain connects TRBV10-3 to TRBJ1-5; D is unresolved. The V gene lost 4 bases and the J gene lost 0 bases, with 7 bases spanning the gap. CDR3 length: 14 residues. Germline V CDR1 and CDR2: ENHRY, SYGVKD. The CDR3 DNA is TGTGCCATCAGTGGGCGGGTTAGCAATCAGCCCCAGCATTTT. Translated, it gives CAISGRVSNQPQHF.

The chain joins TRBV11-2 to TRBJ1-3; D remains unclear. This CDR3 is 12 amino acids long. Trimming removed 8 bases from V and 3 bases from J, with 8 bases in between. Germline V gene sequence: CDR1 SGHAT, CDR2 FQNNGV. CDR3 in DNA: TGTGCCAGCCAAGCGGGTGGAAACACCATATATTTT. The encoded protein is CASQAGGNTIYF.

This chain uses TRBV10-3 with TRBJ2-1; D might be TRBD2 (5 bases). The CDR3 consists of 12 residues. Germline V gene lookup returns CDR1 ENHRY and CDR2 SYGVKD. V was cut by 8 bases and J by 7 bases, with 12 bases left in between. CDR3 region: CAIEGSLNEQFF. The CDR3, as DNA: TGTGCCATCGAGGGTAGCCTAAATGAGCAGTTCTTC.

V and J are TRBV28 and TRBJ1-5; a weak D match, TRBD1 (6 bases). The CDR3 runs to 15 residues. Trimming pared 2 bases from V and 4 bases from J, leaving 12 bases between. Germline CDR1 MDHEN, CDR2 SYDVKM. The CDR3 DNA sequence: TGTGCCAGCAGTTTAGGGACAACGGAGAATCAGCCCCAGCATTTT. The encoded protein is CASSLGTTENQPQHF.

The J gene is TRBJ1-2, the V gene TRBV7-9; D unclear. Germline CDR1 SEHNR, CDR2 FQNEAQ (reference sequence). CDR3 size: 14 residues. V was clipped by 8 bases and J by 7 bases, with 20 bases between them. The CDR3 loop is CASSGPLSHAGYTF. The CDR3 DNA follows: TGTGCCAGCTCCGGTCCTCTCTCCCATGCTGGCTACACCTTC.

The rearrangement links TRBV6-5 to TRBJ2-5; 8 bases match TRBD2. There are 13 residues in the CDR3. With 6 bases clipped from V and 4 bases from J, the junction kept 4 bases outside the gene matches. Germline CDR1 and CDR2: MNHEY and SVGAGI. The CDR3 reads CASSPGGGETQYF. The DNA of the CDR3 is TGTGCCAGCAGCCCGGGGGGGGGAGAGACCCAGTACTTC.

This chain joins TRBV6-1 and TRBJ2-3, with D tentatively TRBD2 (6 bases). CDR1 MNHNS and CDR2 SASEGT come from the germline V gene. The CDR3 spans 17 residues. The V gene lost 0 bases and the J gene lost 5 bases, with 18 bases spanning the gap. CDR3: CASSEAEGNPGQDTQYF. CDR3 bases: TGTGCCAGCAGTGAAGCGGAGGGAAATCCAGGGCAAGATACGCAGTATTTT.

The chain has TRBV7-9 and TRBJ1-1; the D is unclear. Germline V gene sequence: CDR1 SEHNR, CDR2 FQNEAQ (reference sequence). The CDR3 has 13 amino acids. Trimming took 4 bases from V and 1 from J, leaving 7 bases between them. The CDR3 region is CASSSGGNTEAFF. The DNA of the CDR3 is TGTGCCAGCAGCTCTGGCGGGAACACTGAAGCTTTCTTT.

The chain carries TRBV7-2 and TRBJ2-7; D remains ambiguous. Germline CDR1 SGHTA, CDR2 FQGNSA. The V gene lost 1 base and the J gene lost 2 bases, with 9 bases spanning the gap. This CDR3 is built from 14 residues. CDR3 in amino acids: CASSLVVGTYEQYV. CDR3 nucleotides: TGTGCCAGCAGCTTAGTGGTGGGCACCTACGAGCAGTACGTC.

CDR3 amino acids: CASLTPGEYGYTF. DNA for the CDR3: TGTGCCAGCCTAACACCCGGGGAATATGGCTACACCTTC. The V gene is TRBV6-5, the J gene TRBJ1-2; D unresolved. Per germline, CDR1 MNHEY and CDR2 SVGAGI. This CDR3 comprises 13 residues. The V end was cut by 8 bases, the J end by 5 bases, with 15 bases between.

This chain uses TRBV2 with TRBJ2-7; D is possibly TRBD2 (6 bases). Germline V gene lookup returns CDR1 SNHLY and CDR2 FYNNEI. V shed 6 bases and J shed 2 bases, with 17 bases lying between them. The CDR3 has 15 residues. CDR3 DNA sequence: TGTGCCAGCAGATCCCGGGACTTCATTCCCTACGAGCAGTACTTC. Amino acids: CASRSRDFIPYEQYF.

As DNA, the CDR3 is TGTGCCAGCAGCTTAGGACGGGGAACCGGGGAGCTGTTTTTT. Amino acid sequence: CASSLGRGTGELFF. The gene calls are TRBV7-2 and TRBJ2-2; a possible D gene is TRBD2 (5 bases). The CDR3 spans 14 residues. Germline V gene data show CDR1 as SGHTA and CDR2 as FQGNSA. Between the trimmed V and J ends, which lost 1 base and 5 bases, there was a span of 8 bases.

The gene calls are TRBV2 and TRBJ1-5, with 8 bases aligning to TRBD1. The CDR3 covers 19 residues. Trimming cost V 1 base and J 1 base; bases outside gene matches: 12. Germline V gene lookup returns CDR1 SNHLY and CDR2 FYNNEI. CDR3 sequence (DNA): TGTGCCAGCAGTGAAGGTCTCAGGGGGCCGGAACAGAGCAATCAGCCCCAGCATTTT. It specifies CASSEGLRGPEQSNQPQHF.

This clone was seen once. In DNA form, the CDR3 reads TGCGCCAGCAGCAACGATGGGGCAGGGATCGCTAACTATGGCTACACCTTC. This encodes CASSNDGAGIANYGYTF. V and J are TRBV10-2 and TRBJ1-2, with D tentatively TRBD1 (5 bases). This CDR3 has 17 amino acids. V was shortened by 6 bases and J by 0 bases, with 20 bases between the two germline ends. Germline CDR1 and CDR2: WSHSY and SAAADI.

This chain links TRBV6-5 with TRBJ1-2; TRBD1 is a possible D gene (5 bases). V lost 2 bases and J 1 base, leaving 11 bases between the germline ends. CDR1 and CDR2 (germline): MNHEY, SVGAGI. The CDR3 contains 15 residues. The CDR3 protein is CASSYVRQNNYGYTF. As DNA, the CDR3 is TGTGCCAGCAGTTACGTGAGACAGAATAACTATGGCTACACCTTC.

The CDR3 loop reads CASSGTGTNTIYF. The CDR3 DNA reads as TGTGCCAGCAGTGGGACAGGGACAAACACCATATATTTT. The V gene is TRBV25-1, the J gene TRBJ1-3, with TRBD1 matching 8 bases. The CDR3 runs 13 residues. The germline CDR1 and CDR2 sequences are MGHDK and SYGVNS. Trimming removed 4 bases from V and 6 bases from J; junction bases left unmatched: 2.

The chain combines TRBV28 with TRBJ2-1; TRBD2 might be the D (5 bases). With 4 bases removed from V and 7 bases from J, the gap between germline ends came to 17 bases. Germline V lookup: CDR1 MDHEN, CDR2 SYDVKM. The CDR3 has 15 amino acids. CDR3 DNA sequence: TGTGCCAGCAGTTCTCTCAGACGGGGAATAAATGAGCAGTTCTTC. Encoded protein: CASSSLRRGINEQFF. Full variable domain (outside the CDR3, taken from reference TRBV28 and TRBJ2-1): DVKVTQSSRYLVKRTGEKVFLECVQDMDHENMFWYRQDPGLGLRLIYFSYDVKMKEKGDIPEGYSVSREKKERFSLILESASTNQTSMYLCASSSLRRGINEQFFGPGTRLTVL.

The chain joins TRBV25-1 to TRBJ1-1, with D perhaps TRBD1 (5 bases). V was trimmed by 7 bases and J by 3 bases, leaving 6 bases between them. This CDR3 comprises 11 residues. The germline V gene encodes CDR1 MGHDK and CDR2 SYGVNS. The CDR3 DNA reads as TGTGCCAGCACAGGGTACACTGAAGCTTTCTTT. This sequence encodes CASTGYTEAFF.

The gene calls are TRBV5-1 and TRBJ2-2, with D possibly being TRBD1 (6 bases). The length of the CDR3 is 16 residues. In germline, CDR1 is SGHRS, CDR2 YFSETQ. V shed 2 bases and J shed 4 bases, with 15 bases lying between them. The CDR3, as DNA: TGCGCCAGCAGCTTTTTGCAGGGGCGAGCCACCGGGGAGCTGTTTTTT. Protein: CASSFLQGRATGELFF.

The V and J genes are TRBV6-5 and TRBJ1-1; no reliable D call. This CDR3 contains 12 residues. V shed 4 bases and J shed 5 bases, with 8 bases lying between them. Germline V CDR1 and CDR2: MNHEY, SVGAGI. The CDR3 DNA reads TGTGCCAGCAGTTTATCGGGGACTGAAGCTTTCTTT. Translating it yields CASSLSGTEAFF.

V usage is TRBV4-1 and J usage is TRBJ2-5, with D maybe TRBD2 (5 bases). Looked up from germline, CDR1 is MGHRA and CDR2 is YSYEKL. V dropped 0 bases and J dropped 4 bases, with 12 bases sitting between them. The CDR3 extends over 15 amino acids. Here the CDR3 reads CASSQDRARGETQYF. The CDR3 nucleotides read TGCGCCAGCAGCCAAGATCGGGCCCGGGGAGAGACCCAGTACTTC.

Here the CDR3 reads CASSLTGSYEQYV. For the CDR3, the DNA is TGCGCCAGCAGCCTGACAGGGTCCTACGAGCAGTACGTC. V and J are TRBV10-2 and TRBJ2-7; TRBD1 agrees at 7 bases. Germline CDR1 and CDR2: WSHSY and SAAADI. The CDR3 runs to 13 residues. V lost 6 bases to trimming and J lost 1 base; unmatched junction nucleotides: 3.

The V and J genes are TRBV9 and TRBJ2-7; D is uncertain. The CDR3 sequence is 13 residues long. Germline CDR1 is SGDLS and CDR2 is YYNGEE. Trimming left V 0 bases short and J 5 bases short, with 9 bases between. CDR3 in DNA: TGTGCCAGCAGCGTAGGGCACATCAACGAGCAGTACTTC. Translation gives CASSVGHINEQYF.